The rows below give T cell receptor beta chains drawn from one sample of a study of regulatory T cells in long-lasting Graves disease. TCRdb processed the multiplex PCR reads anew with MiXCR; each CDR3 protein has one entry. The sample lists about 460,000 distinct CDR3 sequences, around a fifth occurring once. Sequenced material: peripheral blood mononuclear cells (PBMCs), taken when the disease was refractory, from a patient treated with antithyroid drugs. These receptor sequences come from a female donor with Graves disease. Each CDR3 is given with its conserved first and last residue. A D gene is named only where the DNA matches it firmly. A clone size is listed for some rows: how often the clone was seen (once, few, many), or a class if it is expanded.

TRBJ1-2 TRBV9 . . CASSPTRDSRGGYTF TGTGCCAGCAGTCCTACCCGGGACTCCCGCGGTGGCTACACCTTC
TRBJ1-1 TRBV29-1 many . CSVLESKNTEAFF TGCAGCGTTCTCGAGAGCAAGAACACTGAAGCTTTCTTT
TRBJ2-3 TRBV7-9 . . CASSPPPLGNTDTQYF TGTGCCAGCAGCCCCCCCCCGTTAGGGAACACAGATACGCAGTATTTT
TRBJ2-7 TRBV13 many TRBD1 CASSPGTGSSYEQYF TGTGCCAGCAGCCCCGGGACAGGGAGCTCCTACGAGCAGTACTTC
TRBJ1-2 TRBV7-9 . . CASSQNPQYGYTF TGTGCCAGCAGCCAAAATCCTCAATATGGCTACACCTTC
TRBJ2-2 TRBV2 few TRBD2 CASSGSGRGTGELFF TGTGCCAGCTCGGGTAGCGGGAGGGGAACCGGGGAGCTGTTTTTT
TRBJ1-2 TRBV5-5 many . CASSFHQVEGYTF TGTGCCAGCAGCTTCCATCAGGTGGAAGGCTACACCTTC
TRBJ1-2 TRBV6-5 . TRBD1 CASSYSSQGGRLGYTF TGTGCCAGCAGTTACTCATCACAGGGGGGAAGATTAGGCTACACCTTC
TRBJ1-3 TRBV7-2 . . CASSPSPGGPLSGNTIYF TGTGCCAGCAGCCCTTCTCCGGGGGGTCCTCTCTCTGGAAACACCATATATTTT
TRBJ2-7 TRBV27 . TRBD1 CASSSRQGQYF TGTGCCAGCAGTTCCCGACAGGGCCAATACTTC
TRBJ2-7 TRBV28 . . CASANSYEQYF TGTGCCAGCGCCAATTCATACGAGCAGTACTTC
TRBJ1-1 TRBV7-9 . . CASSPTLTEAFF TGTGCCAGCAGCCCGACATTGACTGAAGCTTTCTTT
TRBJ2-7 TRBV28 many . CASSNLLDRHAYEQYF TGTGCCAGCAGTAATCTCCTAGACAGGCACGCCTACGAGCAGTACTTC
TRBJ1-3 TRBV28 . TRBD1 CASSFRVRQGPYSGNTIYF TGTGCCAGCAGTTTTAGGGTCAGACAGGGGCCTTACTCTGGAAACACCATATATTTT
TRBJ1-2 TRBV10-3 many . CATQIGGDGYTF TGTGCCACCCAGATTGGGGGTGATGGCTACACCTTC
TRBJ2-5 TRBV19 few TRBD1 CASSIELGTVQETQYF TGTGCCAGTAGTATAGAACTCGGGACAGTCCAAGAGACCCAGTACTTC
TRBJ1-2 TRBV6-1 many TRBD1 CASSRTGLYGYTF TGTGCCAGCAGTCGGACAGGCCTCTATGGCTACACCTTC
TRBJ1-6 TRBV20-1 few . CSARRAADNSPLHF TGCAGTGCTAGACGGGCCGCAGATAATTCACCCCTCCACTTT
TRBJ1-1 TRBV6-1 few . CASSVRFQGPTEAFF TGTGCCAGCAGTGTCCGCTTTCAGGGCCCCACTGAAGCTTTCTTT
TRBJ1-2 TRBV28 many . CASSLSAGHVYGYTF TGTGCCAGCAGTTTGTCTGCTGGGCACGTCTATGGCTACACCTTC
TRBJ2-7 TRBV3-1 many . CASSQGGATYEQYF TGCGCCAGCAGTCAGGGGGGGGCGACCTACGAGCAGTACTTC
TRBJ2-4 TRBV19 few TRBD1 CASSMTGAKNIQYF TGTGCCAGTAGTATGACAGGGGCCAAAAACATTCAGTACTTC
TRBJ2-7 TRBV20-1 . . CSARGWDPYEQYF TGCAGTGCTAGAGGATGGGACCCCTACGAGCAGTACTTC
TRBJ1-2 TRBV15 many . CATSRELTDTHNYGYTF TGTGCCACCAGCAGAGAGTTAACGGACACCCATAACTATGGCTACACCTTC
TRBJ2-3 TRBV7-9 . . CASSSGQGPPGDTQYF TGTGCCAGCAGCTCCGGGCAAGGACCACCGGGAGATACGCAGTATTTT
TRBJ2-7 TRBV12-3/TRBV12-4 many . CASGVTGIEQYF TGTGCCAGCGGGGTTACAGGGATTGAGCAGTACTTC
TRBJ1-2 TRBV9 few TRBD1 CASSALGQSYGDTF TGTGCCAGCAGCGCGTTGGGACAGAGCTATGGCGACACCTTC
TRBJ2-7 TRBV20-1 . . CSAKSQDYEQYF TGCAGTGCTAAGAGCCAGGACTACGAGCAGTACTTC
TRBJ2-3 TRBV20-1 . TRBD2 CSAPPAGITDTQYF TGCAGTGCCCCTCCAGCGGGGATTACAGATACGCAGTATTTT
TRBJ2-3 TRBV4-1 . TRBD2 CASSPGGRRGADTQYF TGCGCCAGCAGCCCGGGGGGGAGGCGGGGTGCGGATACGCAGTATTTT
TRBJ2-7 TRBV2 many TRBD2 CASSPGLAGSSYEQYF TGTGCCAGCAGCCCGGGACTAGCGGGGAGTTCCTACGAGCAGTACTTC
TRBJ1-5 TRBV2 many . CASSEVNYSGQPQHF TGTGCCAGCAGTGAAGTCAATTACTCCGGGCAGCCCCAGCATTTT
TRBJ1-5 TRBV7-2 few TRBD1 CASSSQTGAKNQPQHF TGTGCCAGCAGCTCCCAGACAGGGGCGAAAAATCAGCCCCAGCATTTT
TRBJ1-6 TRBV28 many . CASSKTSSYNSPLHF TGTGCCAGCAGTAAAACCAGCTCCTATAATTCACCCCTCCACTTT
TRBJ2-5 TRBV29-1 few . CSGSEQETQYF TGCAGCGGTTCAGAACAAGAGACCCAGTACTTC
TRBJ1-5 TRBV6-1 many . CASRPSGDSNQPQHF TGTGCCAGCAGACCTTCGGGGGATAGCAATCAGCCCCAGCATTTT
TRBJ1-1 TRBV29-1 few . CSVLPGGRRAFF TGCAGCGTTCTACCGGGAGGAAGGAGAGCTTTCTTT
TRBJ1-6 TRBV6-1 . TRBD1 CASSTDRGGIPSALHF TGTGCCAGCAGTACGGACAGGGGGGGCATTCCGTCGGCCCTCCACTTT
TRBJ1-2 TRBV29-1 many . CSVMEDGYTF TGCAGCGTGATGGAGGATGGCTACACCTTC
TRBJ1-5 TRBV6-5 . . CASSYQEGGPQHF TGTGCCAGCAGTTACCAGGAAGGAGGGCCCCAGCATTTT
TRBJ2-5 TRBV28 few TRBD1 CASSFQGAALKTQYF TGTGCCAGCAGTTTTCAGGGGGCGGCTTTAAAGACCCAGTACTTC
TRBJ2-7 TRBV9 . TRBD1 CASSAGTGSLYEQYF TGTGCCAGCAGCGCAGGGACAGGATCCCTCTACGAGCAGTACTTC
TRBJ1-1 TRBV29-1 . . CSVEPRLGNTEAFF TGCAGCGTTGAACCCCGACTAGGGAACACTGAAGCTTTCTTT
TRBJ1-2 TRBV27 many . CASSSAGVNYGYTF TGTGCCAGCAGTTCGGCAGGGGTGAACTATGGCTACACCTTC
TRBJ1-1 TRBV29-1 many . CSAGVGTEAFF TGCAGCGCAGGAGTGGGGACTGAAGCTTTCTTT
TRBJ1-6 TRBV6-1 few . CASKDPRRGNSPLHF TGTGCCAGCAAAGACCCACGAAGGGGTAATTCACCCCTCCACTTT
TRBJ1-6 TRBV20-1 . . CSARGGPYNSPLHF TGCAGTGCTAGAGGAGGCCCTTATAATTCACCCCTCCACTTT
TRBJ2-7 TRBV28 many . CASSPQMGGGYNEQYF TGTGCCAGCAGCCCCCAGATGGGGGGGGGCTACAACGAGCAGTACTTC
TRBJ2-6 TRBV7-9 . . CASSLGSGSGANVLTF TGTGCCAGCAGCTTGGGTTCGGGGTCCGGGGCCAACGTCCTGACTTTC